The 3 T cell receptor beta chains reported below all come from one sample, sequenced in a study of T-cell reconstitution after alpha-beta-depleted transplantation in children. Unique molecular identifiers were incorporated during preparation of the TCRbeta library. TCRdb re-called the PCR reads through MiXCR, storing one row per CDR3 protein. The sample includes under 750,000 distinct CDR3 sequences, about 23% of them seen just once. Sequenced here: PBMCs, mostly from graft donor cells, sampled 360 days after TCRalphabeta/CD19-depleted stem cell transplant. The origin of the receptors is a boy younger than two who had a stem cell transplant for acute myeloid leukemia, so the T cells may come from the graft donor.

This clonotype was detected only a few times. The chain carries TRBV27 and TRBJ2-1, with a possible D match to TRBD2 (5 bases). Germline V gene data show CDR1 as MNHEY and CDR2 as SMNVEV (reference sequence). The ends were cut back, 3 bases at V and 2 bases at J, with 11 bases in the middle. This CDR3 contains 15 residues. CDR3 nucleotides: TGTGCCAGCAGTTTGGGAGACACCCCCTACAATGAGCAGTTCTTC. Translating it yields CASSLGDTPYNEQFF.

This clonotype was observed a handful of times. The chain joins TRBV20-1 to TRBJ2-1; D gene ambiguous. Trimming removed 5 bases at V and 0 bases at J, with 8 bases between. Germline V gene data show CDR1 as DFQATT and CDR2 as SNEGSKA (reference sequence). The CDR3 loop spans 13 amino acids. The CDR3, as DNA: TGCAGTGCTCCTGGGTACTCCTACAATGAGCAGTTCTTC. Amino acids: CSAPGYSYNEQFF.

This clonotype was seen only a few times. The chain combines TRBV7-9 with TRBJ1-1, with unresolved D. The CDR3 consists of 15 residues. V lost 5 bases, J lost 1 base, and 14 bases lay in between. CDR1 and CDR2 (germline): SEHNR, FQNEAQ (reference sequence). In DNA, the CDR3 is TGTGCCAGCAGCCCAAGGAGCGGCCCGAACACTGAAGCTTTCTTT. Translating it yields CASSPRSGPNTEAFF.